This T cell receptor (beta chain) is drawn from a study of identical twins. TCRdb re-called the 5' RACE reads through MiXCR, storing one row per CDR3 protein. The sample contains hundreds of thousands of distinct CDR3 sequences, roughly 20% of which appear only once. Germline CDR1 reads SSHAT; CDR2 reads FNYEAQ (reference sequence). The CDR3 is made up of 12 amino acids. Regarding this clonotype: One end of the junction is discordant with germline, which a read error may explain.

These sequences were also reported in another study, on T cells expressing NK-cell markers. That work adds: HCMV seropositivity marked seven of the eight sequenced donors; one was seronegative. In more than 5 donors, dominant CD3+CD56+NKG2C+ clones formed about 1.0-7.0% of CD8+ cells. Researchers report these clonotypes also headed the CD3+CD56-NKG2C+ fraction in several donors. The study left the HCMV specificity of expanded NKG2C+ T cell clones unresolved.

The chain carries TRBV7-7 and TRBJ2-2; the D is unclear. Sample: PBMCs. The clonotype was recovered from a woman in her late teens or twenties in good health. The CDR3: CASSLRRGELFF. The DNA for the CDR3 is TGTGCTAGCAGCCTGAGACGGGGGGAGCTGTTTTTT.